One sample yielded the 27 T cell receptor beta chains listed below, sequenced in a study of T cells after yellow fever vaccination. In TCRdb, the 5' RACE reads were re-called with MiXCR into one record per CDR3 protein. The top ten hold approximately 18% of the sample, which has about 350,000 distinct CDR3 sequences, roughly 8% seen once. The specimen comprised PBMCs, sampled roughly 45 days after the first yellow fever vaccination. These receptors came from a man aged 18 to 35 who received the YFV17D yellow fever vaccine.

The J gene is TRBJ2-5, the V gene TRBV10-3; possibly TRBD1 for D (5 bases). V was shortened by 4 bases and J by 4 bases, with 10 bases between the two germline ends. The CDR3 has 13 amino acids. The V gene's germline CDR1 is ENHRY and CDR2 SYGVKD. The DNA of the CDR3 is TGTGCCATCAGTGTCGAGACAGTAGAGACCCAGTACTTC. Translated: CAISVETVETQYF.

This clonotype was detected a few times. This rearrangement joins TRBV10-3 to TRBJ2-1; either TRBD1 or TRBD2 may supply D (5 bases each). This CDR3 region has 15 residues. The germline CDR1 and CDR2 sequences are ENHRY and SYGVKD. V shed 7 bases and J shed 8 bases, with 21 bases lying between them. The CDR3 bases are TGTGCCATCAAGTCCGCAGGGAGCTATGTTGATGAGCAGTTCTTC. Translating it yields CAIKSAGSYVDEQFF.

CDR3 protein: CSASGGAEEDTQYF. The CDR3 nucleotides read TGCAGTGCTAGCGGGGGGGCGGAGGAAGATACGCAGTATTTT. The chain combines TRBV20-1 with TRBJ2-3; 8 bases fit TRBD2. Germline V gene lookup returns CDR1 DFQATT and CDR2 SNEGSKA (reference sequence). Unmatched junction bases numbered 7, after V lost 3 bases and J lost 5 bases. This CDR3 contains 14 residues.

The J gene is TRBJ1-1, the V gene TRBV20-1, with D possibly being TRBD1 (5 bases). The CDR3 consists of 14 residues. V was clipped by 0 bases and J by 8 bases, with 16 bases between them. The germline V gene encodes CDR1 DFQATT and CDR2 SNEGSKA (reference sequence). The CDR3 nucleotides read TGCAGTGCTAGAGAGGCGGGGGAGGCTTGGGAAGCTTTCTTT. It codes for CSAREAGEAWEAFF.

This clonotype was detected many times. The chain uses TRBV5-1 and TRBJ2-3; D might be TRBD1 (5 bases). There are 16 residues in the CDR3. Germline values: CDR1 SGHRS, CDR2 YFSETQ. The V end was cut by 4 bases, the J end by 1 base, with 16 bases between. CDR3 amino acids: CASSGSAGMGTDTQYF. The DNA of the CDR3 is TGCGCCAGCAGCGGTTCAGCAGGGATGGGCACAGATACGCAGTATTTT.

Many counts were recorded for this clonotype. The rearrangement joins TRBV9 to TRBJ1-2; no clear D gene. Trimming cost V 0 bases and J 14 bases, with 14 bases left between them. The CDR3 length is 12 residues. In germline, CDR1 is SGDLS, CDR2 YYNGEE. The CDR3 DNA sequence: TGTGCCAGCAGCGTAGTAGGATTCGATCTAACCTTC. This sequence encodes CASSVVGFDLTF.

The rearrangement uses TRBV5-1 and TRBJ1-1; 8 bases line up with TRBD1. The germline gives CDR1 SGHRS, CDR2 YFSETQ. This CDR3 has 15 amino acids. The junction had 8 bases not matched to a gene; V was cut back by 3 bases and J by 4 bases. CDR3 nucleotide sequence: TGCGCCAGCAGCTCCCAGGGGGCGCGGAGCACTGAAGCTTTCTTT. This translates into CASSSQGARSTEAFF.

This clonotype occurred a few times. The V gene is TRBV18, the J gene TRBJ2-5, with TRBD2 identical over 8 bases. Trimming cost V 3 bases and J 4 bases; bases outside gene matches: 4. The germline V gene has CDR1 KGHSH and CDR2 LQKENI. This CDR3 comprises 14 residues. The CDR3 protein is CASSPGTRTETQYF. The CDR3 DNA sequence: TGTGCCAGCTCACCTGGGACTAGGACAGAGACCCAGTACTTC. Combining the CDR3 with reference TRBV18 and TRBJ2-5 gives the whole variable domain NAGVMQNPRHLVRRRGQEARLRCSPMKGHSHVYWYRQLPEEGLKFMVYLQKENIIDESGMPKERFSAEFPKEGPSILRIQQVVRGDSAAYFCASSPGTRTETQYFGPGTRLLVL.

This clonotype was observed a handful of times. V and J are TRBV2 and TRBJ1-3; the D is unclear. Trimming removed 8 bases at V and 0 bases at J, with 11 bases between. This CDR3 region has 14 residues. Germline CDR1 SNHLY, CDR2 FYNNEI. CDR3 coding DNA: TGTGCCAGCCGGGCACAGCTCTCTGGAAACACCATATATTTT. Its protein is CASRAQLSGNTIYF.

In this sample, this clonotype turned up a few times. V gene TRBV27 combines with J gene TRBJ2-1; 8 nucleotides line up with TRBD1. This CDR3 contains 14 residues. J lost 5 bases, V lost 6 bases, and 6 bases had no gene match. CDR1 MNHEY and CDR2 SMNVEV come from the germline V gene (reference sequence). CDR3 sequence reads: CASRYRGVDNEQFF. The CDR3 nucleotides read TGTGCCAGCAGGTACAGGGGGGTAGACAATGAGCAGTTCTTC.

V usage is TRBV20-1 and J usage is TRBJ1-4; 12 nucleotides align to TRBD1. CDR1 is DFQATT, CDR2 SNEGSKA, per germline (reference sequence). The CDR3 loop spans 14 amino acids. J lost 7 bases, V lost 6 bases, and 6 bases had no gene match. The DNA of the CDR3 is TGCAGTGCAGAAGGGACAGGGGGCTCTGAAAAACTGTTTTTT. Residues: CSAEGTGGSEKLFF.

This chain uses TRBV30 with TRBJ2-7, with unresolved D. Germline CDR1 GTSNPN, CDR2 SVGIG (reference sequence). The CDR3 loop spans 14 amino acids. V dropped 1 base and J dropped 0 bases, with 10 bases sitting between them. The CDR3 DNA sequence: TGTGCCTGGAGTGAGGGCAGCAACTCCTACGAGCAGTACTTC. This gives the protein CAWSEGSNSYEQYF. The whole variable domain, remainder taken from reference TRBV30 and TRBJ2-7, is SQTIHQWPATLVQPVGSPLSLECTVEGTSNPNLYWYRQAAGRGLQLLFYSVGIGQISSEVPQNLSASRPQDRQFILSSKKLLLSDSGFYLCAWSEGSNSYEQYFGPGTRLTVT.

This clonotype was found a few times. This chain joins TRBV20-1 and TRBJ1-2; D is unresolved. V lost 6 bases to trimming and J lost 5 bases, with 10 bases between them. This CDR3 has 11 residues. Germline assignment: CDR1 DFQATT and CDR2 SNEGSKA (reference sequence). CDR3 sequence: CSATYGYGYTF. The CDR3, as DNA: TGCAGTGCGACGTATGGGTATGGCTACACCTTC.

The rearrangement links TRBV7-8 to TRBJ1-1; perhaps TRBD1 as D (6 bases). This CDR3 is 14 amino acids long. Germline CDR1 is SGHVS and CDR2 is FQNEAQ. Trimming left V 4 bases short and J 5 bases short, with 14 bases between. CDR3 sequence: CASSSRTEGTEAFF. For the CDR3, the DNA is TGTGCCAGCAGCTCCCGGACAGAAGGTACTGAAGCTTTCTTT.

The chain recombines TRBV5-5 with TRBJ2-6; TRBD1 matches 10 bases. Germline-derived CDR1 and CDR2 are SGHKS and YYEKEE (reference sequence). V shed 4 bases, J shed 2 bases, and the junction held 6 bases outside the gene matches. The CDR3 is 17 residues long. DNA for the CDR3: TGTGCCAGCAGCGTTACCGGGACAGGGGCTGGGGCCAACGTCCTGACTTTC. Protein product: CASSVTGTGAGANVLTF.

There are a few counts of this clonotype. This chain uses TRBV12-3 or TRBV12-4 with TRBJ1-4, with D possibly TRBD1 on 5 matching bases. The CDR3 runs to 12 residues. The V and J ends lost 5 bases and 12 bases respectively, with 13 bases between them. CDR3 DNA: TGTGCCAGCAGTGATGGGGGATCTGAACTGTTTTTT. Amino acid sequence: CASSDGGSELFF.

The chain carries TRBV29-1 and TRBJ2-5, with D unresolved. V was clipped by 7 bases and J by 0 bases, with 9 bases between them. Germline lookup yields CDR1 SQVTM and CDR2 ANQGSEA. This CDR3 contains 12 residues. In DNA form, the CDR3 reads TGCAGCGCCGTGGAGCACCAAGAGACCCAGTACTTC. This sequence encodes CSAVEHQETQYF.

This clonotype came up many times. The rearrangement links TRBV29-1 to TRBJ1-1; 9 bases fit TRBD1. With 8 bases clipped from V and 4 bases from J, the junction kept 5 bases outside the gene matches. There are 12 residues in the CDR3. From germline, CDR1 is SQVTM and CDR2 ANQGSEA. The CDR3 region has the DNA TGCAGCTTTGGACAGGGGAGCACTGAAGCTTTCTTT. Protein sequence: CSFGQGSTEAFF.

V and J are TRBV6-5 and TRBJ2-1; D is perhaps TRBD2 (6 bases). Germline V gene sequence: CDR1 MNHEY, CDR2 SVGAGI. Trimming cost V 2 bases and J 5 bases, with 13 bases left between them. This CDR3 has 15 amino acids. CDR3 sequence (DNA): TGTGCCAGCAGTTACGGGGCGCGGGGAGACAATGAGCAGTTCTTC. Its protein product is CASSYGARGDNEQFF.

Of note for this clonotype: Germline and junction disagree at one end, which may indicate a read error. The chain joins TRBV10-3 to TRBJ2-5; D is possibly TRBD1 (6 bases). CDR3 length: 14 amino acids. The germline CDR1 and CDR2 sequences are ENHRY and SYGVKD. In DNA form, the CDR3 reads TGTGCCATCAGTGACGGGACAAATCAAGGGACCCAGTACTTC. Translation: CAISDGTNQGTQYF.

The chain uses TRBV6-1 and TRBJ1-2; the D gene is possibly TRBD1 (5 bases). CDR3 length equals 14 residues. Looked up from germline, CDR1 is MNHNS and CDR2 is SASEGT. Trimming took 4 bases from V and 8 from J, leaving 17 bases between them. CDR3 DNA: TGTGCCAGCAGTGGCTACAGGCGCCAAGGGGGCTACACCTTC. Amino acids: CASSGYRRQGGYTF.

The chain couples TRBV5-1 to TRBJ2-5, with D possibly being TRBD1 (5 bases). CDR1 and CDR2 (germline): SGHRS, YFSETQ. Trimming left V 2 bases short and J 2 bases short, with 7 bases between. CDR3 length: 13 residues. The CDR3 DNA reads as TGCGCCAGCAGCTTAAAGGGGCAAGAGACCCAGTACTTC. The encoded protein is CASSLKGQETQYF.

Of note for this clonotype: No conserved phenylalanine or tryptophan is present at the end of the CDR3, so a read error is the likely explanation. The chain recombines TRBV5-1 with TRBJ1-5; maybe TRBD1 (5 bases). Germline V CDR1 and CDR2: SGHRS, YFSETQ. This CDR3 is built from 15 residues. V dropped 3 bases and J dropped 6 bases, with 16 bases sitting between them. The CDR3 reads CASSSAGVRGQPQHL. The CDR3, as DNA: TGCGCCAGCAGCTCGGCGGGGGTCAGAGGTCAGCCCCAGCATTTG.

This sequence joins TRBV10-1 and TRBJ2-1, with 9 positions matching TRBD1. CDR1 WNHNN and CDR2 SYGVQD come from the germline V gene (reference sequence). The CDR3 is 15 residues long. V dropped 3 bases and J dropped 1; count of bases not matched to a gene: 1. CDR3 protein: CASSDGTGSYNEQFF. The CDR3 bases are TGCGCCAGCAGTGACGGGACAGGGTCCTACAATGAGCAGTTCTTC.

The rearrangement joins TRBV11-2 to TRBJ1-1, with D perhaps TRBD1 (6 bases). Germline loops: CDR1 SGHAT, CDR2 FQNNGV. Trimming shortened V by 6 bases and J by 3 bases, and 20 bases separated the two germline ends. The CDR3 sequence is 16 residues long. For the CDR3, the DNA is TGTGCCAGCAGGGACCGGGGGCCAGGTGGGGACACTGAAGCTTTCTTT. Encoded protein: CASRDRGPGGDTEAFF.

The rearrangement links TRBV5-4 to TRBJ2-4; 8 nucleotides align to TRBD2. Trimming removed 0 bases from V and 6 bases from J; junction bases left unmatched: 8. Germline CDR1 SGHNT, CDR2 YYREEE (reference sequence). The CDR3 length is 16 residues. Written as DNA, the CDR3 is TGTGCCAGCAGCTTGGACCGGGGGGGCTTTCGAAACATTCAGTACTTC. It yields the protein CASSLDRGGFRNIQYF.

DNA for the CDR3: TGCGCCAGCAGCCAAAGAACAGGCTTACAGGGAATAGGCACTGAAGCTTTCTTT. Amino acid sequence: CASSQRTGLQGIGTEAFF. V usage is TRBV4-3 and J usage is TRBJ1-1, with a weak D call TRBD1 (6 bases). CDR1 and CDR2 from the germline V gene are LGHNA and YSLEER. The CDR3 length is 18 residues. Trimming cost V 2 bases and J 4 bases, with 23 bases left between them.